This T cell receptor (beta chain) was found in a study of cytomegalovirus exposure and HLA in healthy donors. Study-wide results and caveats: HLA-A and HLA-B allele assignments for most subjects were reportedly predicted accurately using TCR beta sequences.

As for this clone: The target antigen is unknown.

Use of 60 Vbeta and 13 Jbeta primers characterized the PCR. TCRdb keeps only in-frame clones here, not all; method: immunoSEQ multiplex PCR. The data show 200,000 to 300,000 clones, roughly 78% seen once. The CDR3 covers 15 residues. Trimming at V came to 1 base and at J to 5 bases, leaving 4 bases not matched to a gene. From germline, CDR1 is SNHLY and CDR2 FYNNEI. The material sequenced was PBMCs. The chain uses TRBV2 and TRBJ2-1; 8 bases fit TRBD2. The receptor's source is a boy between 10 and 17 years old in good health and CMV-seronegative. The CDR3 loop is CASSEVGLVNNEQFF. The CDR3 region has the DNA TGTGCCAGCAGTGAAGTGGGACTAGTCAACAATGAGCAGTTCTTC.